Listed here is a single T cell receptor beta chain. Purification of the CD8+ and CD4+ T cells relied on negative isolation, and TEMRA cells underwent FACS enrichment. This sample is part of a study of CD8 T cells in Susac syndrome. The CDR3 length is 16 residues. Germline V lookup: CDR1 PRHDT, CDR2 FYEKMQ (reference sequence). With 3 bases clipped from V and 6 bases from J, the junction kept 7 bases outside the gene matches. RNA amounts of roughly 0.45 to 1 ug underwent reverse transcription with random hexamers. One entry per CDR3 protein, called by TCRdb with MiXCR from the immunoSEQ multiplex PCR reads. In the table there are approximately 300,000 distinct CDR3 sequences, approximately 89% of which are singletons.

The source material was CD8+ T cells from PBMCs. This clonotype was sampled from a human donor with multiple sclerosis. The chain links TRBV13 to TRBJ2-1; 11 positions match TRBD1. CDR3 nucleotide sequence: TGTGCCAGCAGCTTCCAGGGGACAGGGGGGACCAATGAGCAGTTCTTC. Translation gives CASSFQGTGGTNEQFF.